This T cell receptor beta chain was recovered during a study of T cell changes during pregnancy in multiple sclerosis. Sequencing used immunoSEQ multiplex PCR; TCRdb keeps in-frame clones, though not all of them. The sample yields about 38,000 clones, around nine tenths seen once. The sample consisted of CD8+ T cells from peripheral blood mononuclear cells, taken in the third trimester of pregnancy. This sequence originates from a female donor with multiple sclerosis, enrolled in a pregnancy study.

Here the CDR3 reads CASSPGQALYQETQYF. CDR3 in DNA: TGTGCCAGCAGCCCCGGACAGGCCCTATACCAAGAGACCCAGTACTTC. The chain recombines TRBV9 with TRBJ2-5, with 7 bases that match TRBD1. The V and J ends lost 4 bases and 0 bases, in that order; junction bases with no gene match: 9. The germline gives CDR1 SGDLS, CDR2 YYNGEE. This CDR3 has 16 amino acids.